The clone carrying this T cell receptor beta chain showed up many times. The antigen is not known. Per the germline V gene, CDR1 is SQVTM and CDR2 is ANQGSEA. After removal of 4 bases from V and 6 bases from J, the junction contained 3 bases not matched to a gene. This CDR3 region has 11 residues. Since all of the isolated RNA was reverse transcribed, expressed TCRB transcripts were what got sequenced. The repertoire was sequenced with immunoSEQ multiplex PCR; TCRdb's copy has only in-frame clones and lacks some. Seen here are about 360,000 clones, around 12% observed once, and the top ten hold about 0.017%. This sample stems from a study of beta chain features in type 1 diabetes. General observations from the study: The cDNA sequencing approach could over-represent high-TCR-expressing cells. Patients with type 1 diabetes showed fewer VDJ junction insertions and more deletions. Comparison showed that naive, central memory and Treg TCRB repertoires appeared more similar among patients than among healthy donors.

CD45RO/CCR7/CD25/CD127/CD95/CD27 sorting isolated CD4+ naive, central memory, regulatory and stem cell-like memory cells. Material for sequencing was naive CD4+ T cells from blood. The chain recombines TRBV29-1 with TRBJ2-7; 7 bases are shared with TRBD2. The clonotype comes from a man aged 18 to 30 in good health. The CDR3 reads CSVGREREQYF. CDR3 nucleotide sequence: TGCAGCGTTGGGCGGGAGCGCGAGCAGTACTTC.